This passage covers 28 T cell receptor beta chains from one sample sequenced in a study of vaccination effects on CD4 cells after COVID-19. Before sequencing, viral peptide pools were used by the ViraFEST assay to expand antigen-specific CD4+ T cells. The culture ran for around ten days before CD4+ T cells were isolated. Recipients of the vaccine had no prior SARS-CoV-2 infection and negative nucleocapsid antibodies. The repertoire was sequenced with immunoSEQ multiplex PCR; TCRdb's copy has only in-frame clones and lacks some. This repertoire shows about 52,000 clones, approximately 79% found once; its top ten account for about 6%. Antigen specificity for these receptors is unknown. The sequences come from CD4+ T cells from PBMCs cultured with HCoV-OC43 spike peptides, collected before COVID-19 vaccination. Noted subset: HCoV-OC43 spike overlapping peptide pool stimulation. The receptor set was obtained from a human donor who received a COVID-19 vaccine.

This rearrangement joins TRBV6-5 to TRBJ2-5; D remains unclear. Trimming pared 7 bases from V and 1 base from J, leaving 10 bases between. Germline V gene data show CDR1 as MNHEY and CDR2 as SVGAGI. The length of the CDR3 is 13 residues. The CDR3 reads CASTILVQETQYF. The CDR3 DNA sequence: TGTGCCAGCACGATCCTAGTCCAAGAGACCCAGTACTTC.

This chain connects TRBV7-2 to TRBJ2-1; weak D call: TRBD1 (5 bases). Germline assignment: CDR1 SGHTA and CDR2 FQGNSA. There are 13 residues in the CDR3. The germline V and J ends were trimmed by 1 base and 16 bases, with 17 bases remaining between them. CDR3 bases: TGTGCCAGCAGCTTAGAGGGTTGGGGCCAGGGTTTCTTC. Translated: CASSLEGWGQGFF.

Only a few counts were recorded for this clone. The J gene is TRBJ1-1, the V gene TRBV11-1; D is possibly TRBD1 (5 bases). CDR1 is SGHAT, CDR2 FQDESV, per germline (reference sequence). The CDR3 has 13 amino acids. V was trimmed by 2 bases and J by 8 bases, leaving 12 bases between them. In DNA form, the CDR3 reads TGTGCCAGCAGCTTACTAAAGGGGATGGAAGCTTTCTTT. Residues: CASSLLKGMEAFF.

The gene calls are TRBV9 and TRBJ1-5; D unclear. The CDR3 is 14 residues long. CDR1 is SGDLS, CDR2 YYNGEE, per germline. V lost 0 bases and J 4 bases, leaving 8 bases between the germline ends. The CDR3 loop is CASSVDSGNQPQHF. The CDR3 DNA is TGTGCCAGCAGCGTAGACAGCGGAAATCAGCCCCAGCATTTT.

The CDR3 region is CASRRSGQGAPETQYF. In DNA form, the CDR3 reads TGTGCCAGCAGACGATCCGGACAGGGGGCGCCGGAGACCCAGTACTTC. The genes are TRBV6-6 and TRBJ2-5; 11 bases align to TRBD1. Germline V gene data show CDR1 as MNHNY and CDR2 as SVGAGI (reference sequence). Trimming removed 6 bases from V and 5 bases from J; junction bases left unmatched: 11. This CDR3 is built from 16 residues.

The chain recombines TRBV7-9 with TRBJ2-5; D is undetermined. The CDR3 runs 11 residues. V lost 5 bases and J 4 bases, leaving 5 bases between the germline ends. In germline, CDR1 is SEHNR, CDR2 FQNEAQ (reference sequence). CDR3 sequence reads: CASSQLETQYF. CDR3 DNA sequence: TGTGCCAGCAGCCAACTAGAGACCCAGTACTTC.

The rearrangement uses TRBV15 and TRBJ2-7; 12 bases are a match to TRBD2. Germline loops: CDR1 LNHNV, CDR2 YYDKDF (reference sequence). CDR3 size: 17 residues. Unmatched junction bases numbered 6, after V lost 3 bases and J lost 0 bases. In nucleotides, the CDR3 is TGTGCCACCAGCAGGGAGTTGACTAGCGGGGGCTCCTACGAGCAGTACGTC. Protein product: CATSRELTSGGSYEQYV.

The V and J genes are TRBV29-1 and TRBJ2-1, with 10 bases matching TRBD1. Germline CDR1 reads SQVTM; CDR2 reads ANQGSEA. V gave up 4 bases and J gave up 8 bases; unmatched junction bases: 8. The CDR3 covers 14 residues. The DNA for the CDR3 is TGCAGCGTTGCACGAGGGACAGGGGTCGATGAGCAGTTCTTC. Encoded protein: CSVARGTGVDEQFF.

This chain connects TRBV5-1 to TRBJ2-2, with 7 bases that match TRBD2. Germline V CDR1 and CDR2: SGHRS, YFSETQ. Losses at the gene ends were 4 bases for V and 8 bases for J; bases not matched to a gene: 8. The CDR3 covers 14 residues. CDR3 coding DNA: TGCGCCAGCAGCCTTACGAGACTAGCAGGGGAGCTGTTTTTT. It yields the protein CASSLTRLAGELFF.

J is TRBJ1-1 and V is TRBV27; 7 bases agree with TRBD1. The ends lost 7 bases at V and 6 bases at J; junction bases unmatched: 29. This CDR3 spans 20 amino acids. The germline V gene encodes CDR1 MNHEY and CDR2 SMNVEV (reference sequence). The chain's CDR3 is CASKQGWGTGERWGSAEAFF. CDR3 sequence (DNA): TGTGCCAGCAAACAGGGGTGGGGAACGGGCGAGAGGTGGGGATCGGCTGAAGCTTTCTTT.

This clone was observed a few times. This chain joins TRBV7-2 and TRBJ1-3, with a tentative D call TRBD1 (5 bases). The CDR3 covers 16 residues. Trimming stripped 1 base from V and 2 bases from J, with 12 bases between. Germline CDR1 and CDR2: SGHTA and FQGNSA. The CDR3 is CASSLVAGRTGNTIYF. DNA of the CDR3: TGTGCCAGCAGCTTAGTGGCAGGGAGAACTGGAAACACCATATATTTT.

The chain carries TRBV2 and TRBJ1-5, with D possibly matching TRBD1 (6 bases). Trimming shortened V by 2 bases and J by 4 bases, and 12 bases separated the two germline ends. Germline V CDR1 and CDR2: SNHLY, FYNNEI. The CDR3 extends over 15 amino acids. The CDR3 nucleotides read TGTGCCAGCAGTGAAATCCCTGGACAGAATCAGCCCCAGCATTTT. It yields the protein CASSEIPGQNQPQHF.

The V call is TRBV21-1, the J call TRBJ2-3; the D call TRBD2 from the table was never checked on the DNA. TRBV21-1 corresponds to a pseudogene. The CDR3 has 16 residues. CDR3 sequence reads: CASSDVSKAGPDTQYF. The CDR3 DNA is TGTGCCAGCAGCGACGTCTCCAAGGCGGGCCCCGATACGCAGTATTTT.

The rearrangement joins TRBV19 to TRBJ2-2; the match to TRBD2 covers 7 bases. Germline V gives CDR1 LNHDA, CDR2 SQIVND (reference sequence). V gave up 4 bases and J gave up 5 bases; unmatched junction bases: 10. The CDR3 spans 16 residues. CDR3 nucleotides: TGTGCCAGTAGTAGCCTTGGCAGGGAGGGAACCGGGGAGCTGTTTTTT. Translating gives CASSSLGREGTGELFF.

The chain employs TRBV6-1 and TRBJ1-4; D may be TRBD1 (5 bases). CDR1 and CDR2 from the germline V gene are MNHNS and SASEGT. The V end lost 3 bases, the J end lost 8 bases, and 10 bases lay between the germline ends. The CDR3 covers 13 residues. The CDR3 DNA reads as TGTGCCAGCAGTGATCAGGGAGGGGAAAAACTGTTTTTT. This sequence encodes CASSDQGGEKLFF.

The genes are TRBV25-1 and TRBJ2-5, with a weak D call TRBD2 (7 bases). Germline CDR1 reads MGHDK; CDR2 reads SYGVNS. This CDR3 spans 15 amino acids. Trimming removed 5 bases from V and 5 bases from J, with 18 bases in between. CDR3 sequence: CASSRGGAGGETQYF. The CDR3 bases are TGTGCCAGCAGTAGAGGGGGGGCCGGAGGGGAGACCCAGTACTTC.

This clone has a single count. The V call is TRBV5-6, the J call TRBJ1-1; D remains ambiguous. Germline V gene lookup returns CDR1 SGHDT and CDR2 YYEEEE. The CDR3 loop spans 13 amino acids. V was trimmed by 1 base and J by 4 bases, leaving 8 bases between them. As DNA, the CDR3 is TGTGCCAGCAGCTTGAGGGAGGGCACTGAAGCTTTCTTT. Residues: CASSLREGTEAFF.

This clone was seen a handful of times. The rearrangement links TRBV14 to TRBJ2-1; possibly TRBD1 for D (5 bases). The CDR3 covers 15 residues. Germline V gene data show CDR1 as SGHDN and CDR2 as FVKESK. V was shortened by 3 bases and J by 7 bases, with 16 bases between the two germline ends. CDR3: CASSHQGSRRNEQFF. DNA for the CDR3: TGTGCCAGCAGCCACCAGGGTAGTAGGCGTAATGAGCAGTTCTTC.

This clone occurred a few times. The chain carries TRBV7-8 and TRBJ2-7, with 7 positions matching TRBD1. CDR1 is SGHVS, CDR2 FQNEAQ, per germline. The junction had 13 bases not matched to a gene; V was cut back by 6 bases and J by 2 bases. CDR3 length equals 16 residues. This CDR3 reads CASSPDRDRFPYEQYV. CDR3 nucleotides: TGTGCCAGCAGTCCCGATCGGGACAGATTTCCCTACGAGCAGTACGTC.

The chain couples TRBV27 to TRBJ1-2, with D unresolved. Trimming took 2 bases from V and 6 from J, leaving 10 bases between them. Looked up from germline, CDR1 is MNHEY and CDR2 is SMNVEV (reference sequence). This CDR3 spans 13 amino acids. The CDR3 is CASSLVGEDGYTF. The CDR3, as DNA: TGTGCCAGCAGTTTAGTGGGCGAGGATGGCTACACCTTC.

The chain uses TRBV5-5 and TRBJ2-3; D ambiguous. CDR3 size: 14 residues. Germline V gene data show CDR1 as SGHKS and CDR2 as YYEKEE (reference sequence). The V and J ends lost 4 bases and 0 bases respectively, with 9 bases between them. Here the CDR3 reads CASSQVGSTDTQYF. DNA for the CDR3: TGTGCCAGCAGCCAAGTGGGCAGCACAGATACGCAGTATTTT.

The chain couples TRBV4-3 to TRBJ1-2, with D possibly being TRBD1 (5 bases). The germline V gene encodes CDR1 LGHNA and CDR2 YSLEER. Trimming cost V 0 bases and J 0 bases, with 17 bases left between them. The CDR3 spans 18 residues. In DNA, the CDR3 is TGCGCCAGCAGCCAAGAGGGTTGGGGGATGGTTCCTAACTATGGCTACACCTTC. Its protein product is CASSQEGWGMVPNYGYTF.

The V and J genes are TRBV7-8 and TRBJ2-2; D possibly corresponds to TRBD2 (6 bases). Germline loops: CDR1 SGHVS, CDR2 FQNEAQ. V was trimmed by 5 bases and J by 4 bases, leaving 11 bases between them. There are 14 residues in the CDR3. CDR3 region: CASSNYGGTGELFF. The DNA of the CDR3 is TGTGCCAGCAGCAATTACGGGGGCACCGGGGAGCTGTTTTTT.

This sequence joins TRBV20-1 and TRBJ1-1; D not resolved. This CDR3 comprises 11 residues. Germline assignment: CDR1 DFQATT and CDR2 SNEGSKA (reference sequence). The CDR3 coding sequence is TGCAGCCGACTACGGAACACTGAAGCTTTCTTT. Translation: CSRLRNTEAFF.

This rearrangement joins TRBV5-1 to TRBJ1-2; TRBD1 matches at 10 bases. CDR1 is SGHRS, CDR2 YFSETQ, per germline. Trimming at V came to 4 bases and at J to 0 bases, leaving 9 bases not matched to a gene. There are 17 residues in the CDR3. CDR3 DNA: TGCGCCAGCAGCCTGGGCGGGACAGGGGCAGCTAACTATGGCTACACCTTC. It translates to CASSLGGTGAANYGYTF.

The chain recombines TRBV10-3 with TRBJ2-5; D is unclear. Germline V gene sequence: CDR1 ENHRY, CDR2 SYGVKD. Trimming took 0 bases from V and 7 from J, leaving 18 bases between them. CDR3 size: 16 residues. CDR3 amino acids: CAISESGFAAEGTQYF. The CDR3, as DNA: TGTGCCATCAGTGAGTCCGGATTCGCGGCGGAAGGGACCCAGTACTTC.

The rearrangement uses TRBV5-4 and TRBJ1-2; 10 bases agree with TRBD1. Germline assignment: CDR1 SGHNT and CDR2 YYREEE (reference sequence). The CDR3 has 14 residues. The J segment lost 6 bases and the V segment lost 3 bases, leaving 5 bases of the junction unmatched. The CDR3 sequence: CASSSPGQGDGYTF. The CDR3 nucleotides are TGTGCCAGCAGCTCCCCAGGACAGGGGGATGGCTACACCTTC.

The CDR3: CASSLGLHTGELFF. The CDR3 DNA reads as TGTGCCAGCAGCTTGGGACTACATACCGGGGAGCTGTTTTTT. The chain links TRBV11-2 to TRBJ2-2; 7 bases match TRBD2. V trimming: 3 bases; J trimming: 5 bases; junction bases outside the gene matches: 3. This CDR3 spans 14 amino acids. CDR1 SGHAT and CDR2 FQNNGV come from the germline V gene.